This section outlines one T cell receptor beta chain sequence together with its context. These data come from a study of cytomegalovirus exposure and HLA in healthy donors. Trimming removed 3 bases from V and 5 bases from J; junction bases left unmatched: 15. The CDR3 runs 19 residues. Germline V gene lookup returns CDR1 GTSNPN and CDR2 SVGIG (reference sequence). PCR was performed using 60 Vbeta and 13 Jbeta primers. Sequencing was performed with immunoSEQ multiplex PCR; in TCRdb, only in-frame clones are kept and a portion is missing. The sample consists of approximately 94,000 clones, around 80% of them appearing once.

V is TRBV30 and J is TRBJ2-5; 16 bases align to TRBD2. Sequencing was done on a sample of PBMCs. The receptor's source is a man aged 30-40 years in good health and CMV-seropositive. The CDR3 bases are TGTGCCTGGAGGGATGCCGGGACTAGCGGGAGGGCCGGGGGGGAGACCCAGTACTTC. This codes for CAWRDAGTSGRAGGETQYF.